A selection of T cell receptor beta chains follows, all from one sample in a study of T cell changes during pregnancy in multiple sclerosis. The assay was immunoSEQ multiplex PCR, and TCRdb's table has in-frame clones only and misses some. The sample holds about 45,000 clones, around 93% seen once. The material sequenced was CD8+ T cells from peripheral blood mononuclear cells, taken in the second trimester of pregnancy. These receptors were taken from a female donor with multiple sclerosis, enrolled in a pregnancy study. Each CDR3 is given with its conserved first and last residue. The order of the fields is J gene, V gene, CDR3 protein.

TRBJ2-5	TRBV13	CASSGAEYQETQYF
TRBJ1-2	TRBV4-1	CASSQADSVGGYTF
TRBJ1-5	TRBV5-1	CASSIGQGRNGNQPQHF
TRBJ1-2	TRBV29-1	CSVIGPGGGYTF
TRBJ1-5	TRBV5-4	CASSLAPGSNQPQHF
TRBJ2-7	TRBV2	CASTSGTGSYEQYF
TRBJ2-7	TRBV7-2	CASSVPGQGTFSPYEQYF
TRBJ2-3	TRBV6-5	CASSQKDFTDTQYF
TRBJ1-1	TRBV27	CASSFASNTGLTEAFF
TRBJ1-1	TRBV7-3	CASSFYNTEAFF
TRBJ2-1	TRBV7-2	CASSVGQLYNEQFF
TRBJ1-1	TRBV4-3	CASSLGSEAFF
TRBJ1-5	TRBV4-3	CASSRDRGLGQPQHF
TRBJ2-6	TRBV7-6	CASSPPGVGANVLTF
TRBJ2-1	TRBV19	CASSFGTGNEQFF
TRBJ2-7	TRBV29-1	CSVEQTGDYGQYF
TRBJ2-1	TRBV11-1	CASSLGQVDYNEQFF
TRBJ1-2	TRBV9	CASSPSGTEYGYTF
TRBJ2-2	TRBV11-2	CASSPQSTGKEAGELFF
TRBJ2-1	TRBV11-2	CASSPGQSSYNEQFF
TRBJ1-2	TRBV15	CATSIDFRANYGYTF
TRBJ1-3	TRBV7-6	CASSPTRLLSGNTIYF
TRBJ1-4	TRBV6-5	CASSRPGLREKLFF